This T cell receptor beta chain was observed in a study of T cell responses to AZD1222 COVID-19 vaccine. Study-wide results and caveats: Among spike-specific TCRs, nearly half reportedly target unmutated variant regions. It should be noted that donors were predominantly white British and more often female, and clonal diversity was possibly underestimated. Spike-spanning, vaccine-associated CD4 TCRs were dominant at 160-218 and 743-854.

Regarding this clone: Its matching antigen is unknown.

This table comes from immunoSEQ multiplex PCR, and its TCRdb copy is limited to in-frame clones, with some not included. This table has about 69,000 clones, around 86% appearing once. CDR3 length: 13 amino acids. Trimming left V 4 bases short and J 4 bases short, with 9 bases between. Germline V CDR1 and CDR2: SGHNT, YYREEE (reference sequence). This material consisted of peripheral blood, taken on day 0 of AZD1222 vaccination. The source is an adult in good health. The chain combines TRBV5-4 with TRBJ1-5; tentatively, D is TRBD1 (6 bases). CDR3 protein: CASSRGPNQPQHF. The CDR3 DNA reads TGTGCCAGCAGCCGGGGGCCAAATCAGCCCCAGCATTTT.